This TCR beta chain was profiled in a study of T cell responses to AZD1222 COVID-19 vaccine. Across the study: Pooled in the analysis were second doses at about 4 or about 12 weeks. Study-wide points: Two doses of AZD1222 preceded a rise in Spike-specific TCR breadth and depth. Researchers report vaccine-associated CD4 TCRs spanning spike, with dominance at 160-218 and 743-854.

With regard to this clone: The antigen remains undetermined.

Germline V gene data show CDR1 as MNHEY and CDR2 as SVGAGI. The trim removed 11 bases at V and 7 bases at J, leaving 8 bases unmatched. The CDR3 totals 12 residues. Method: immunoSEQ multiplex PCR; TCRdb's copy keeps in-frame clones and lacks some. The sample has 100,000 or so clones, 82% seen once. The sequenced sample was peripheral blood, obtained on day 0 of AZD1222 vaccination. The chain employs TRBV6-5 and TRBJ1-2; 9 nucleotides agree with TRBD1. The origin of this receptor is an adult in good health. CDR3 region: CACKQGAIGYTF. Written as DNA, the CDR3 is TGTGCCTGCAAACAGGGGGCGATTGGCTACACCTTC.